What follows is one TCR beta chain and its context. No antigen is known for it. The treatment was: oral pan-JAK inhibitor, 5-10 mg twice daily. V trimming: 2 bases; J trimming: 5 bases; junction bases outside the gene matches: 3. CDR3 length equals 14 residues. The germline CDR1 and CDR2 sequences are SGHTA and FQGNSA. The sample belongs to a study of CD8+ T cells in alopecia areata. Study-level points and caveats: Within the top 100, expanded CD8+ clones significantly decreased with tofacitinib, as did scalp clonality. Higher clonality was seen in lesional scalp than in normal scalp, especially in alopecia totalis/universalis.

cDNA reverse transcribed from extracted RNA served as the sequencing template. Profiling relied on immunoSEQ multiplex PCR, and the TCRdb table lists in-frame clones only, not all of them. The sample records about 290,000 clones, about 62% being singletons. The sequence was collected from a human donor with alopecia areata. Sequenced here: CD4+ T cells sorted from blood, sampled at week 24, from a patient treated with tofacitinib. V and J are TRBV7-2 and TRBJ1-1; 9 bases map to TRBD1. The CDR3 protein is CASSLLGQGTEAFF. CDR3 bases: TGTGCCAGCAGCTTACTGGGACAGGGAACTGAAGCTTTCTTT.